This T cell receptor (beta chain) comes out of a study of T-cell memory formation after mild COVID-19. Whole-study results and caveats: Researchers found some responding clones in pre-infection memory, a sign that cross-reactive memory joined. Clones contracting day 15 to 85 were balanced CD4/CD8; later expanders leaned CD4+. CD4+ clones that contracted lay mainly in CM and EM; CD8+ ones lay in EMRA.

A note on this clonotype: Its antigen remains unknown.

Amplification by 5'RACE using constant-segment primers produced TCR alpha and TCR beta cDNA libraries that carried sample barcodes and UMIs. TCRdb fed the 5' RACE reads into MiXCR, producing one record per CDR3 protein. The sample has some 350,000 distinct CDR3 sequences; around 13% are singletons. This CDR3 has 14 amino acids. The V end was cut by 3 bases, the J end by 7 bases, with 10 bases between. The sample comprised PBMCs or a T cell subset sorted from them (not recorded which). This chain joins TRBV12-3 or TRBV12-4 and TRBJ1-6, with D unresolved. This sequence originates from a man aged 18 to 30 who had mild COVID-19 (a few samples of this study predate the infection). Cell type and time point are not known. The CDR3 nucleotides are TGTGCCAGCAGTTTGGGGATTTTAAATTCACCCCTCCACTTT. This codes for CASSLGILNSPLHF.